The 15 T cell receptor beta chains below all came from one sample that was sequenced in a study of T cell responses to AZD1222 COVID-19 vaccine. Profiled with immunoSEQ multiplex PCR; TCRdb holds only in-frame clones, not every one. The table has some 80,000 clones, approximately 85% seen once; the top ten hold about 8.7%. The sequences come from peripheral blood, collected on day 0 of AZD1222 vaccination. Source of these receptors: an adult in good health.

This clone was detected only once. CDR3 sequence reads: CATSFDRATLHF. CDR3 in DNA: TGTGCCACCAGCTTCGACAGGGCCACCCTCCACTTT. The V and J genes are TRBV15 and TRBJ1-6, with 7 bases that match TRBD1. J gave up 14 bases and V 5 bases, and 6 bases lay outside the gene matches. Per germline, CDR1 LNHNV and CDR2 YYDKDF (reference sequence). The CDR3 contains 12 residues.

J is TRBJ2-3 and V is TRBV7-9; D may be TRBD2 (6 bases). Germline CDR1 SEHNR, CDR2 FQNEAQ (reference sequence). Trimming pared 6 bases from V and 4 bases from J, leaving 14 bases between. The CDR3 has 14 residues. The CDR3 DNA reads as TGTGCCAGCAGTTTCCGCGGGACGCCAGATACGCAGTATTTT. This sequence encodes CASSFRGTPDTQYF.

The V and J genes are TRBV2 and TRBJ1-4, with D perhaps matching TRBD1 (5 bases). The CDR3 has 13 amino acids. V was shortened by 4 bases and J by 11 bases, with 14 bases between the two germline ends. Looked up from germline, CDR1 is SNHLY and CDR2 is FYNNEI. DNA of the CDR3: TGTGCCAGCAGTGCCGCAGGGTACGGTAAACTGTTTTTT. Encoded protein: CASSAAGYGKLFF.

The chain recombines TRBV6-1 with TRBJ2-7; perhaps TRBD1 as D (5 bases). V lost 1 base and J lost 3, with 19 bases in between. The CDR3 has 17 amino acids. Looked up from germline, CDR1 is MNHNS and CDR2 is SASEGT. CDR3 in amino acids: CASSEEDWGGAYYEQYF. The DNA for the CDR3 is TGTGCCAGCAGTGAAGAGGATTGGGGCGGAGCTTACTACGAGCAGTACTTC.

V gene TRBV7-8 combines with J gene TRBJ1-4; no reliable D call. The germline V gene has CDR1 SGHVS and CDR2 FQNEAQ. The V and J ends lost 6 bases and 3 bases respectively, with 5 bases between them. The CDR3 runs 12 residues. CDR3 residues: CASRPPNEKLFF. The DNA for the CDR3 is TGTGCCAGCAGGCCTCCTAATGAAAAACTGTTTTTT.

V and J are TRBV27 and TRBJ1-2; D is unclear. Trimming left V 2 bases short and J 4 bases short, with 8 bases between. The CDR3 is made up of 13 amino acids. In germline, CDR1 is MNHEY, CDR2 SMNVEV (reference sequence). CDR3: CASSLRRSYGYTF. The CDR3, as DNA: TGTGCCAGCAGTTTAAGACGGAGCTATGGCTACACCTTC.

Here the CDR3 reads CASSSTSGTNWAYNEQFF. CDR3 bases: TGTGCCAGCAGCTCGACTAGCGGGACGAACTGGGCCTACAATGAGCAGTTCTTC. The V gene is TRBV7-9, the J gene TRBJ2-1; 11 bases align to TRBD2. The CDR3 covers 18 residues. With 4 bases clipped from V and 2 bases from J, the junction kept 10 bases outside the gene matches. The germline gives CDR1 SEHNR, CDR2 FQNEAQ (reference sequence). Drawing the rest from reference TRBV7-9 and TRBJ2-1, the complete variable domain is DTGVSQNPRHKITKRGQNVTFRCDPISEHNRLYWYRQTLGQGPEFLTYFQNEAQLEKSRLLSDRFSAERPKGSFSTLEIQRTEQGDSAMYLCASSSTSGTNWAYNEQFFGPGTRLTVL.

V gene TRBV2 combines with J gene TRBJ2-3; no definite D call. Deletions cut 2 bases from V and 0 bases from J, with 12 bases between. Germline V CDR1 and CDR2: SNHLY, FYNNEI. This CDR3 is built from 16 residues. The DNA for the CDR3 is TGTGCCAGCAGTGAACAAATTTATTCTAGCACAGATACGCAGTATTTT. Translated, it gives CASSEQIYSSTDTQYF.

The count of this clone is one. The V gene is TRBV11-3, the J gene TRBJ1-1, with TRBD1 as a possible D gene (6 bases). Between the trimmed V and J ends, which lost 3 bases and 0 bases, there was a span of 20 bases. CDR1 and CDR2 from the germline V gene are SGHNT and YENEEA. The CDR3 consists of 18 residues. The CDR3 region is CASSLGGVRKVLNTEAFF. The DNA of the CDR3 is TGTGCCAGCAGCTTGGGGGGCGTGAGGAAGGTCCTGAACACTGAAGCTTTCTTT.

The chain carries TRBV11-2 and TRBJ2-3; D remains ambiguous. Germline values: CDR1 SGHAT, CDR2 FQNNGV. CDR3 length: 16 amino acids. With 5 bases removed from V and 1 base from J, the gap between germline ends came to 16 bases. The CDR3 bases are TGTGCCAGCAGCCTCCGGGTTAGCCGCGGCACAGATACGCAGTATTTT. It specifies CASSLRVSRGTDTQYF. Filled out from reference TRBV11-2 and TRBJ2-3, the complete variable domain reads EAGVAQSPRYKIIEKRQSVAFWCNPISGHATLYWYQQILGQGPKLLIQFQNNGVVDDSQLPKDRFSAERLKGVDSTLKIQPAKLEDSAVYLCASSLRVSRGTDTQYFGPGTRLTVL.

The chain is built from TRBV9 and TRBJ1-1; D is unresolved. V dropped 4 bases and J dropped 1 base, with 14 bases sitting between them. This CDR3 region has 15 residues. The germline V gene encodes CDR1 SGDLS and CDR2 YYNGEE. CDR3 protein: CASSPRGPRNTEAFF. In DNA, the CDR3 is TGTGCCAGCAGCCCCCGAGGGCCCCGGAACACTGAAGCTTTCTTT.

The chain's CDR3 is CASSSGHRAPREQYF. CDR3 nucleotide sequence: TGCGCCAGCAGCTCCGGCCACAGGGCACCACGCGAGCAGTACTTC. The chain couples TRBV5-1 to TRBJ2-7; the D gene is possibly TRBD1 (6 bases). Germline V gene data show CDR1 as SGHRS and CDR2 as YFSETQ. Between the trimmed V and J ends, which lost 3 bases and 6 bases, there was a span of 19 bases. The CDR3 totals 15 residues.

Note on this clone: The DNA is omitted, as the CDR3 cannot be located on it reliably, and the CDR3 follows TCRdb's listing. The gene calls are TRBV12-2 and TRBJ2-7; the table's D call of TRBD2 was not tested on the DNA. TRBV12-2 is a known pseudogene. The CDR3 has 17 amino acids, counting both end residues. CDR3 region: CASPVAHGSGLAYEQYF.

The chain combines TRBV28 with TRBJ2-6; D gene unclear. The CDR3 runs to 15 residues. Per germline, CDR1 MDHEN and CDR2 SYDVKM. Trimming took off 3 bases at V and 1 base at J, with 7 bases between the two ends. CDR3 sequence reads: CASSLATSGANVLTF. The DNA of the CDR3 is TGTGCCAGCAGTTTGGCCACTTCTGGGGCCAACGTCCTGACTTTC.

The chain is built from TRBV10-3 and TRBJ2-3; the match to TRBD2 covers 9 bases. The CDR3 spans 17 residues. CDR1 is ENHRY and CDR2 is SYGVKD in the germline V gene. Trimming at V came to 7 bases and at J to 0 bases, leaving 11 bases not matched to a gene. In DNA form, the CDR3 reads TGTGCCATCAAGGGGGCGCGGGGGGGCTCTAGCACAGATACGCAGTATTTT. This encodes CAIKGARGGSSTDTQYF.